Following are 11 T cell receptor beta chains from one sample sequenced in a study of post-analysis software for immune sequencing data (dated by TCRdb to 2013 to 2016). No antigen is known for these receptors. Library preparation was by PCR. Sequencing instrument: Illumina HiSeq 2500. Unique molecular identifiers were incorporated into TCR beta cDNA libraries to reduce PCR and sequencing biases. TCRdb itself trimmed the public reads at Q25 with fastp, ran MiXCR and retained productive beta chains. Merged by CDR3 protein, the rows form single entries marked with the most common genes and DNA. The sample data list roughly 730,000 distinct CDR3 sequences, and 25% to 30% of these were observed just once. Around 0.56% of the sample lies in the top ten. On the study overall, not on this receptor specifically: Significantly higher frequencies in patients than in controls were found for about 5 TRBV segments, including TRBV5-6, TRBV5-1 and TRBV20-1.

Sequencing used blood. These receptors came from a girl aged 5-17 years with multiple sclerosis.

This clonotype came up many times. The rearrangement uses TRBV20-1 and TRBJ2-3; 10 positions agree with TRBD2. Trimming took 5 bases from V and 3 from J; bases not matched to a gene: 8. This CDR3 region has 15 residues. Germline V gene sequence: CDR1 DFQATT, CDR2 SNEGSKA (reference sequence). The chain's CDR3 is CSAGTLAGVTDTQYF. The CDR3 DNA is TGCAGTGCTGGGACGCTAGCGGGAGTAACAGATACGCAGTATTTT.

The sample holds a few counts of this clonotype. The rearrangement uses TRBV7-6 and TRBJ2-1; 7 bases line up with TRBD1. V was pared by 4 bases and J by 9 bases, with 6 bases of the junction left unmatched. The CDR3 is made up of 13 amino acids. Germline CDR1 and CDR2: SGHVS and FNYEAQ. The CDR3, as DNA: TGTGCCAGCAGCTATGACAGGGCGGCTGAGCAGTTCTTC. It specifies CASSYDRAAEQFF.

There are a few counts of this clonotype. V is TRBV12-3 or TRBV12-4 and J is TRBJ1-5; 8 positions agree with TRBD1. V dropped 6 bases and J dropped 5; count of bases not matched to a gene: 6. The CDR3 is 14 amino acids. CDR3 protein: CASRTGVADQPQHF. The CDR3 coding sequence is TGTGCCAGCAGGACAGGGGTGGCAGATCAGCCCCAGCATTTT.

V and J are TRBV7-2 and TRBJ1-5; D possibly corresponds to TRBD1 (5 bases). The V gene lost 9 bases and the J gene lost 7 bases, with 16 bases spanning the gap. The germline V gene encodes CDR1 SGHTA and CDR2 FQGNSA. CDR3 length equals 13 residues. CDR3: CARSKDEGQPQHF. For the CDR3, the DNA is TGTGCCAGAAGCAAAGACGAGGGGCAGCCCCAGCATTTT.

V gene TRBV20-1 combines with J gene TRBJ2-3, with TRBD2 as a possible D gene (6 bases). CDR3 length: 14 residues. Germline CDR1 DFQATT, CDR2 SNEGSKA (reference sequence). Trimming took off 6 bases at V and 7 bases at J, with 20 bases between the two ends. Here the CDR3 reads CSAQENEGLYTQYF. CDR3 DNA sequence: TGCAGTGCCCAGGAAAATGAGGGACTCTATACGCAGTATTTT.

The rearrangement uses TRBV2 and TRBJ2-1; D call uncertain. The germline CDR1 and CDR2 sequences are SNHLY and FYNNEI. This CDR3 has 15 amino acids. V lost 2 bases, J lost 4 bases, and 12 bases lay in between. The CDR3 reads CASSESQPLYNEQFF. DNA for the CDR3: TGTGCCAGCAGTGAAAGCCAGCCCCTATACAATGAGCAGTTCTTC. The full variable domain, with the rest looked up from reference TRBV2 and TRBJ2-1, is EPEVTQTPSHQVTQMGQEVILRCVPISNHLYFYWYRQILGQKVEFLVSFYNNEISEKSEIFDDQFSVERPDGSNFTLKIRSTKLEDSAMYFCASSESQPLYNEQFFGPGTRLTVL.

This clonotype was recorded at least ten times. CDR3 region: CASSDSQGAADTQYF. The CDR3 region has the DNA TGTGCCAGCAGTGATTCACAGGGGGCGGCAGATACGCAGTATTTT. The chain joins TRBV6-4 to TRBJ2-3; TRBD1 matches 9 bases. V shed 3 bases, J shed 4 bases, and the junction held 5 bases outside the gene matches. CDR3 length: 15 residues. The germline CDR1 and CDR2 sequences are MRHNA and SNTAGT.

CDR3 region: CASSVVGVNQPQHF. The CDR3 region has the DNA TGTGCCAGCAGTGTTGTGGGGGTAAATCAGCCCCAGCATTTT. This chain links TRBV6-2 or TRBV6-3 with TRBJ1-5, with a tentative D call TRBD1 (5 bases). Germline loops: CDR1 MNHEY, CDR2 SVGEGT. CDR3 length: 14 residues. Between the trimmed V and J ends, which lost 5 bases and 4 bases, there was a span of 12 bases.

The chain links TRBV18 to TRBJ1-6; possibly TRBD1 for D (6 bases). CDR3 length: 16 residues. In germline, CDR1 is KGHSH, CDR2 LQKENI. Trimming removed 6 bases from V and 5 bases from J, with 17 bases in between. As DNA, the CDR3 is TGTGCCAGCTCTCCCGGGGGGGCAATCGATAATTCACCCCTCCACTTT. Its protein is CASSPGGAIDNSPLHF.

This clonotype has just a few counts. The genes are TRBV5-1 and TRBJ2-2, with 8 bases lining up with TRBD2. Germline V gene lookup returns CDR1 SGHRS and CDR2 YFSETQ. The CDR3 contains 16 residues. V was clipped by 6 bases and J by 5 bases; unmatched bases: 12. The CDR3 DNA sequence: TGCGCCAGCAAACCCGGCGGGGGGCGGTATACCGGGGAGCTGTTTTTT. Translated, it gives CASKPGGGRYTGELFF. The full variable domain, completed using reference TRBV5-1 and TRBJ2-2, is KAGVTQTPRYLIKTRGQQVTLSCSPISGHRSVSWYQQTPGQGLQFLFEYFSETQRNKGNFPGRFSGRQFSNSRSEMNVSTLELGDSALYLCASKPGGGRYTGELFFGEGSRLTVL.

The V gene is TRBV10-3, the J gene TRBJ1-1; D gene unclear. CDR3 length: 13 amino acids. Trimming removed 6 bases at V and 1 base at J, with 9 bases between. CDR1 ENHRY and CDR2 SYGVKD come from the germline V gene. For the CDR3, the DNA is TGTGCCATCAGCAGGACGGAGAACACTGAAGCTTTCTTT. Translated: CAISRTENTEAFF.